One and the same sample provided the 10 T cell receptor beta chains below, sequenced in a study of blood T cell repertoires in COVID-19. Clones were sequenced by immunoSEQ multiplex PCR, and TCRdb holds only the in-frame ones, with some missing. This sample carries about 240,000 clones, about 90% of them seen once, and the ten largest clones take more than 6%. The sequenced material came from peripheral blood. Source of these receptors: a man in his 60s who had recovered from COVID-19.

The J gene is TRBJ2-1, the V gene TRBV11-2, with TRBD1 as a possible D gene (6 bases). V was clipped by 7 bases and J by 5 bases, with 15 bases between them. The CDR3 runs 14 residues. Germline V gene lookup returns CDR1 SGHAT and CDR2 FQNNGV. CDR3 nucleotides: TGTGCCAGCACGTCACGAGGGGGTAACAATGAGCAGTTCTTC. Translating gives CASTSRGGNNEQFF.

CDR3 in amino acids: CASRGDTRSPLHF. As DNA, the CDR3 is TGTGCCAGCAGAGGGGACACACGGTCACCCCTCCACTTT. The chain recombines TRBV2 with TRBJ1-6, with a weak D call TRBD1 (6 bases). This CDR3 has 13 residues. In germline, CDR1 is SNHLY, CDR2 FYNNEI. Trimming cost V 6 bases and J 10 bases, with 13 bases left between them.

CDR3 DNA: TGTGCTAGTGGCCCGGGACAGGGGTACACAGATACGCAGTATTTT. It codes for CASGPGQGYTDTQYF. This chain uses TRBV12-5 with TRBJ2-3; TRBD1 agrees at 10 bases. J lost 2 bases, V lost 6 bases, and 5 bases had no gene match. The CDR3 contains 15 residues. From germline, CDR1 is LGHNT and CDR2 FRNRAP.

The genes are TRBV19 and TRBJ1-4; D gene unclear. The CDR3 loop spans 15 amino acids. The V and J ends lost 0 bases and 0 bases respectively, with 5 bases between them. The germline CDR1 and CDR2 sequences are LNHDA and SQIVND (reference sequence). CDR3 region: CASSIEITTNEKLFF. The CDR3 coding sequence is TGTGCCAGTAGTATAGAAATCACAACTAATGAAAAACTGTTTTTT.

The chain recombines TRBV9 with TRBJ2-7; a weak D match, TRBD2 (5 bases). Trimming removed 3 bases from V and 0 bases from J, with 13 bases in between. Germline V gene lookup returns CDR1 SGDLS and CDR2 YYNGEE. The CDR3 is 15 amino acids. CDR3 amino acids: CASSGGKRCSYEQYV. As DNA, the CDR3 is TGTGCCAGCAGCGGAGGGAAGCGTTGCTCCTACGAGCAGTACGTC.

The V and J genes are TRBV11-2 and TRBJ2-3; 8 positions match TRBD2. CDR1 and CDR2 (germline): SGHAT, FQNNGV. The CDR3 is made up of 17 amino acids. Trimming cost V 1 base and J 4 bases; bases outside gene matches: 10. The CDR3 protein is CASSLGIRGGQADTQYF. Written as DNA, the CDR3 is TGTGCCAGCAGCTTAGGGATACGGGGGGGCCAAGCAGATACGCAGTATTTT.

The chain uses TRBV19 and TRBJ1-1, with unresolved D. V shed 0 bases and J shed 10 bases, with 6 bases lying between them. The CDR3 has 11 residues. CDR1 and CDR2 from the germline V gene are LNHDA and SQIVND (reference sequence). This chain's CDR3 is CASSIELRAFF. For the CDR3, the DNA is TGTGCCAGTAGTATAGAGTTGAGAGCTTTCTTT.

The CDR3 coding sequence is TGTGCCAGCAGTGTCCTGGGGTCGGGGAACGGGGCCAAAAACATTCAGTACTTC. It encodes CASSVLGSGNGAKNIQYF. This chain links TRBV25-1 with TRBJ2-4, with D tentatively TRBD2 (5 bases). CDR1 and CDR2 (germline): MGHDK, SYGVNS. This CDR3 is 18 amino acids long. V shed 4 bases and J shed 1 base, with 20 bases lying between them.

The V and J genes are TRBV9 and TRBJ2-5, with 8 bases that match TRBD2. The CDR3 consists of 16 residues. CDR1 SGDLS and CDR2 YYNGEE come from the germline V gene. The V and J ends lost 0 bases and 1 base, in that order; junction bases with no gene match: 5. The CDR3 loop is CASSVGGGGTQETQYF. Here the CDR3 DNA reads TGTGCCAGCAGCGTAGGTGGCGGGGGGACCCAAGAGACCCAGTACTTC.

The chain combines TRBV6-6 with TRBJ2-7; D call uncertain. In germline, CDR1 is MNHNY, CDR2 SVGAGI (reference sequence). Trimming stripped 2 bases from V and 4 bases from J, with 18 bases between. This CDR3 region has 16 residues. DNA of the CDR3: TGTGCCAGCAGTTACGCTCTCCTCCGGGTCGGGTACGAGCAGTACTTC. Its protein is CASSYALLRVGYEQYF.